This TCR beta chain was sequenced in a study of control samples from healthy donors and cancer patients. The assay was immunoSEQ multiplex PCR, and TCRdb's table has in-frame clones only and misses some. Here the sample spans approximately 100,000 clones, 80% to 95% being singletons. Germline CDR1 SGHDT, CDR2 YYEEEE. The CDR3 sequence is 17 residues long. V was pared by 3 bases and J by 0 bases, with 16 bases between. Sequencing input: blood. The receptor was isolated from a human donor in good health. The donor label of this sample is uncertain. This sequence joins TRBV5-6 and TRBJ2-1; D possibly corresponds to TRBD2 (6 bases). CDR3 in amino acids: CASSSRTTASSYNEQFF. For the CDR3, the DNA is TGTGCCAGCAGCTCCCGGACTACCGCAAGCTCCTACAATGAGCAGTTCTTC.